This T cell receptor (beta chain) was observed in a study of T cell repertoires in cytomegalovirus infection. Study-wide context: Public TCR beta signatures marked donors with CMV infection and the matching HLA.

Trimming left V 8 bases short and J 0 bases short, with 7 bases between. Germline V gene sequence: CDR1 MNHEY, CDR2 SVGEGT. The CDR3 is made up of 12 amino acids. TCRdb independently ran MiXCR on the reads; one entry per CDR3 protein. The data show more than 400,000 distinct CDR3 sequences, about 30% seen once. The chain carries TRBV6-2 or TRBV6-3 and TRBJ1-1; TRBD1 is a possible D gene (5 bases). Sequences were obtained from PBMCs. This TCR came from a human donor in good health (CMV status not recorded). Some clones in this sample may be carry-over from other donors' samples. The CDR3 region has the DNA TGTGCCAGCGGGGACCTGAACACTGAAGCTTTCTTT. Translating gives CASGDLNTEAFF.